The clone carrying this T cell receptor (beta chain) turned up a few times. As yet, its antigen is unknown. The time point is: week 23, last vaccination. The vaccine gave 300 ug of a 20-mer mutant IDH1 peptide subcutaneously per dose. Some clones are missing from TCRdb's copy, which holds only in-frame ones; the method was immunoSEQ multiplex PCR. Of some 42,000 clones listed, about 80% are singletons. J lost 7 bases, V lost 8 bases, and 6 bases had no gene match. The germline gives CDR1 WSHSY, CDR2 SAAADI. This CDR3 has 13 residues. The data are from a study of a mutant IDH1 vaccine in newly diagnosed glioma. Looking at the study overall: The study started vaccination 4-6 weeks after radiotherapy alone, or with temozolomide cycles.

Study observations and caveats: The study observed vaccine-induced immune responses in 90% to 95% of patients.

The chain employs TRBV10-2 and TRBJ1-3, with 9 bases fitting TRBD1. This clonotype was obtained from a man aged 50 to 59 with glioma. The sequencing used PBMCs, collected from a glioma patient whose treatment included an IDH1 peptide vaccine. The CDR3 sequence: CASGQGIGNTIYF. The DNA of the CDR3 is TGCGCCAGCGGACAGGGGATTGGGAACACCATATATTTT.